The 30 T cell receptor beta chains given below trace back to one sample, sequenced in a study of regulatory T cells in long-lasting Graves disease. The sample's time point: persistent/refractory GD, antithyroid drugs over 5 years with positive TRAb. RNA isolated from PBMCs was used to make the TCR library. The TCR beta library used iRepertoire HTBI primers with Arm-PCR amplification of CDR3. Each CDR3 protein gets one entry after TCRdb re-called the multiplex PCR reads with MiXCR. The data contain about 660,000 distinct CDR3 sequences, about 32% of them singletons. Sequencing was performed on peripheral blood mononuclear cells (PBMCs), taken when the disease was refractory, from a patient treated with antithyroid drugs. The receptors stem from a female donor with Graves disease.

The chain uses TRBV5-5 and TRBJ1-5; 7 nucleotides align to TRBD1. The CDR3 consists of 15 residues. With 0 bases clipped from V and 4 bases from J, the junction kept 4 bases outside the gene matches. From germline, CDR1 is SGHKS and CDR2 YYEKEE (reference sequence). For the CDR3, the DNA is TGTGCCAGCAGCTTGGAGGACAGGCGAAATCAGCCCCAGCATTTT. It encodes CASSLEDRRNQPQHF.

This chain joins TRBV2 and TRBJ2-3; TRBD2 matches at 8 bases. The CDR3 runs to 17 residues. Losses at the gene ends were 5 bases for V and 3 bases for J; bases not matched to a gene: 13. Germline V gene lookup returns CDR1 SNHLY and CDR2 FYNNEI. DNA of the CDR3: TGTGCCAGCAGTTCGGCGGGACCTTCGGGAGGGACAGATACGCAGTATTTT. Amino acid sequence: CASSSAGPSGGTDTQYF.

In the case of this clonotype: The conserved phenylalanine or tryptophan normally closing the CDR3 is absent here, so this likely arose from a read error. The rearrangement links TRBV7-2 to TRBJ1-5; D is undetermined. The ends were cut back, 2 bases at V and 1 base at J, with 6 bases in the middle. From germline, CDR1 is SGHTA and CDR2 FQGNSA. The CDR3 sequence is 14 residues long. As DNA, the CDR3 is TGTGCCAGCAGCTTAACTGGGAGCAATCAGCCCCAGCATTAT. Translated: CASSLTGSNQPQHY.

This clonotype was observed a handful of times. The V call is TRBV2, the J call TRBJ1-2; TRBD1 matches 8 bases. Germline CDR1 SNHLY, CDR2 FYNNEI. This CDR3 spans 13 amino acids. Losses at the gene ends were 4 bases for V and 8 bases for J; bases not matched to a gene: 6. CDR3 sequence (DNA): TGTGCCAGCAGTGTTGAGGACAGGGAGGGCTACACCTTC. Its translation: CASSVEDREGYTF.

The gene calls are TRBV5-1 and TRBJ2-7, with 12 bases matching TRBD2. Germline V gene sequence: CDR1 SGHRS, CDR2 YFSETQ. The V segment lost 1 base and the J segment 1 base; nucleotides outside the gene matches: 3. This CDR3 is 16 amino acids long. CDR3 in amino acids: CASSLRTSGVSYEQYF. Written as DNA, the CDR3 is TGCGCCAGCAGCTTGAGGACTAGCGGGGTATCCTACGAGCAGTACTTC.

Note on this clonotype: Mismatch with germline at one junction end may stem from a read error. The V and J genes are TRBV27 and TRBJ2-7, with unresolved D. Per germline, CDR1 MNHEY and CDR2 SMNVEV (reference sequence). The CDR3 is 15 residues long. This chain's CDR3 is CASSFGPTSPYERYF. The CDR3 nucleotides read TGTGCCAGCAGTTTCGGGCCCACCTCCCCCTACGAGCGGTACTTC.

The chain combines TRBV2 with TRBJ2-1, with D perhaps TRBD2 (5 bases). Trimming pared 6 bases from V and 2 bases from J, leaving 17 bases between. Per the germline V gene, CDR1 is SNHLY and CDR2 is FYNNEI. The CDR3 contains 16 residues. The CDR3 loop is CASSDLGRGTYNEQFF. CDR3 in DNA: TGTGCCAGCAGCGACTTGGGCCGGGGTACCTACAATGAGCAGTTCTTC.

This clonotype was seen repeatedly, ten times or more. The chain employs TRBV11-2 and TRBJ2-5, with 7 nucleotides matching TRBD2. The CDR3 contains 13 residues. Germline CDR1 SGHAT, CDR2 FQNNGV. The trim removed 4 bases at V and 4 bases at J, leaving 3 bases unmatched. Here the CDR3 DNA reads TGTGCCAGCAGCTCCGGACTAGTAGAGACCCAGTACTTC. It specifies CASSSGLVETQYF.

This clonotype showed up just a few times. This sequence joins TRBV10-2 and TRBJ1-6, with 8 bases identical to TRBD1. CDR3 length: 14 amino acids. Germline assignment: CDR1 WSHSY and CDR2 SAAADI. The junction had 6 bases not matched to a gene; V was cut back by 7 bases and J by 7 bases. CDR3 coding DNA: TGCGCCAGCAAGACGACAGGGGAGAATTCACCCCTCCACTTT. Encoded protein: CASKTTGENSPLHF.

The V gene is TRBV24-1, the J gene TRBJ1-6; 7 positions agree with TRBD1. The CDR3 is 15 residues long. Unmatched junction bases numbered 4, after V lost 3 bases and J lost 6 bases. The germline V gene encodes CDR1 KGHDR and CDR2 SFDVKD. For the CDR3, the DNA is TGTGCCACCAGTGATCCCGACAGGGTTAATTCACCCCTCCACTTT. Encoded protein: CATSDPDRVNSPLHF.

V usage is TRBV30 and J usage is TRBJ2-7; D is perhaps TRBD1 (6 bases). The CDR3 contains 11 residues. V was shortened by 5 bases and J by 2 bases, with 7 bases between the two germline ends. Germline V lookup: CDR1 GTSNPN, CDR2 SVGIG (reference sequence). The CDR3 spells CAWQGPYEQYF. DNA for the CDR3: TGTGCCTGGCAGGGGCCCTACGAGCAGTACTTC.

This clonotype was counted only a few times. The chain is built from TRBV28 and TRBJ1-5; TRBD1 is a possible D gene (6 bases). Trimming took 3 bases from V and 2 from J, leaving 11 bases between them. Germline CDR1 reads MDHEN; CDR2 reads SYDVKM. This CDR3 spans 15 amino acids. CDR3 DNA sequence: TGTGCCAGCAGTTTGGAGAGGGGGGGCAATCAGCCCCAGCATTTT. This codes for CASSLERGGNQPQHF.

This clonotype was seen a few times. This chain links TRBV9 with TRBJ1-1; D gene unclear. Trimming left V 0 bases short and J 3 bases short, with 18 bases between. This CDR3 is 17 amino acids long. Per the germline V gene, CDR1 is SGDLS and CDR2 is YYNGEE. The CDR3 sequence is CASSVGGQDIWDTEAFF. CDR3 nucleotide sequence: TGTGCCAGCAGCGTAGGAGGTCAGGATATCTGGGACACTGAAGCTTTCTTT.

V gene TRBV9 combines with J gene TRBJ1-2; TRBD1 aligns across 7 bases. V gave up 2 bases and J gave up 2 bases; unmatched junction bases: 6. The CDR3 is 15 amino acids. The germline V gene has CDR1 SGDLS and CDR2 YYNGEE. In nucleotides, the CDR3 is TGTGCCAGCAGCGTTGAACCGGGACAGAACTATGGCTACACCTTC. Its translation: CASSVEPGQNYGYTF.

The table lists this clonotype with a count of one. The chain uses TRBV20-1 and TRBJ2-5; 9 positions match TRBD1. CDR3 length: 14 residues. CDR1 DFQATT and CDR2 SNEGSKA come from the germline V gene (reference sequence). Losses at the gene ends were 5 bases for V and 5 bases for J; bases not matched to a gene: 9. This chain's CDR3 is CSAGGQGKQETQYF. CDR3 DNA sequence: TGCAGTGCTGGGGGACAGGGCAAACAGGAGACCCAGTACTTC.

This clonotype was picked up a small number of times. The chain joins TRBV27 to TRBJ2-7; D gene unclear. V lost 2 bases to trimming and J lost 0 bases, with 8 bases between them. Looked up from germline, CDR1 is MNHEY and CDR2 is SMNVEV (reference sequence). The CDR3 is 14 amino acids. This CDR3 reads CASSLKVNSYEQYF. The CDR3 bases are TGTGCCAGCAGTTTAAAGGTAAACTCCTACGAGCAGTACTTC.

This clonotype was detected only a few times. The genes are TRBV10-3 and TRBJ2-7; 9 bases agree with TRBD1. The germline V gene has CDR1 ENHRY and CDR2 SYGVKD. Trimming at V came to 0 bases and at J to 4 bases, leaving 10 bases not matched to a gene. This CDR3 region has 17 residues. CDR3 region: CAISESLGQGFFYEQYF. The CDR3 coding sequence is TGTGCCATCAGTGAGTCGTTGGGACAGGGATTCTTTTACGAGCAGTACTTC.

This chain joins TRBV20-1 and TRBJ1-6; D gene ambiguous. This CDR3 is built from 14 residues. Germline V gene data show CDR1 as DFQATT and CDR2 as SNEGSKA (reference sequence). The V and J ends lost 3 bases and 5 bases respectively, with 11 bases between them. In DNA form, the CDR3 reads TGCAGTGCTAGCCAATCTCCAGATAATTCACCCCTCCACTTT. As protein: CSASQSPDNSPLHF.

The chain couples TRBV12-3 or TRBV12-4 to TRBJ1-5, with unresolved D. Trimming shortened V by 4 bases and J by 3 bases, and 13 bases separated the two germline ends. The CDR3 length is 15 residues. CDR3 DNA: TGTGCCAGCAGTTCGGAGACTCCTTTCAATCAGCCCCAGCATTTT. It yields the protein CASSSETPFNQPQHF.

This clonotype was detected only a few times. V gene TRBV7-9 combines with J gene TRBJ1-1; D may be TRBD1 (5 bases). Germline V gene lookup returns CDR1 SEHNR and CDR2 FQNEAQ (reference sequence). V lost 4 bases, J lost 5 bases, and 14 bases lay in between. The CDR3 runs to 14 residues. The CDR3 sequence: CASSSGRGETEAFF. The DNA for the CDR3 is TGTGCCAGCAGCTCAGGGCGGGGGGAGACTGAAGCTTTCTTT.

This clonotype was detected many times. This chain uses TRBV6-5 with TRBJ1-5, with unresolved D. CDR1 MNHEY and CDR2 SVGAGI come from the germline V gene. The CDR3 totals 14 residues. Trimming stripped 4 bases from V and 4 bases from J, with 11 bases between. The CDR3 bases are TGTGCCAGCAGTTCCCTGGACGGGAATCAGCCCCAGCATTTT. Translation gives CASSSLDGNQPQHF.

CDR3 amino acids: CASSLRTGIREQYF. CDR3 sequence (DNA): TGTGCCAGCAGCCTCCGGACAGGGATTCGCGAGCAGTACTTC. This chain uses TRBV13 with TRBJ2-7, with TRBD1 matching over 8 bases. The CDR3 loop spans 14 amino acids. Germline trimming cut 5 bases from V and 6 bases from J; bases unmatched to any gene: 9. From germline, CDR1 is PRHDT and CDR2 FYEKMQ (reference sequence).

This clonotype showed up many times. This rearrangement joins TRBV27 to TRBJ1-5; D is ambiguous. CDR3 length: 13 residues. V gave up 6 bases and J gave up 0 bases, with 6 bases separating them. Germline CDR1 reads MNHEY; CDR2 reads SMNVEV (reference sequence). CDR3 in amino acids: CASRQVSNQPQHF. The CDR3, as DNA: TGTGCCAGCAGGCAGGTTAGCAATCAGCCCCAGCATTTT.

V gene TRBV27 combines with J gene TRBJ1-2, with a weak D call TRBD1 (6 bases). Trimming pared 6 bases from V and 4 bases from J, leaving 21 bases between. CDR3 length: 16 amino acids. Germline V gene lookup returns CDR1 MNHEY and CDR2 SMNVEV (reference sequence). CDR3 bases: TGTGCCAGCAGCCTTCGTGGCCAGACAGGCCCCTATGGCTACACCTTC. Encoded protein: CASSLRGQTGPYGYTF.

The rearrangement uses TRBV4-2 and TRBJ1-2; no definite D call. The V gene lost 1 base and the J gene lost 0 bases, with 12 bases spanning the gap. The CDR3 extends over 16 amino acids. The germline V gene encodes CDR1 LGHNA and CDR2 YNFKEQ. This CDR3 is CASSQVTAEANYGYTF. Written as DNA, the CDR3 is TGTGCCAGCAGCCAAGTAACAGCTGAAGCTAACTATGGCTACACCTTC.

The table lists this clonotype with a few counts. The CDR3 here is CASSSQGLAEAFF. The CDR3 nucleotides are TGCGCCAGCAGCTCGCAGGGTCTCGCTGAAGCTTTCTTT. The chain combines TRBV5-1 with TRBJ1-1; a possible D gene is TRBD1 (5 bases). The CDR3 contains 13 residues. The V and J ends lost 3 bases and 6 bases respectively, with 12 bases between them. The germline V gene encodes CDR1 SGHRS and CDR2 YFSETQ.

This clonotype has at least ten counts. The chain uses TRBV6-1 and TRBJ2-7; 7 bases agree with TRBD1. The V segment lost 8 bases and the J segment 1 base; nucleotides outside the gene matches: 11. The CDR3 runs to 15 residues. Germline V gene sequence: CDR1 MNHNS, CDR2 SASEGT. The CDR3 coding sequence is TGTGCCAGCGTTCCGGCAGGGGGACAGTCCTACGAGCAGTACTTC. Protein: CASVPAGGQSYEQYF.

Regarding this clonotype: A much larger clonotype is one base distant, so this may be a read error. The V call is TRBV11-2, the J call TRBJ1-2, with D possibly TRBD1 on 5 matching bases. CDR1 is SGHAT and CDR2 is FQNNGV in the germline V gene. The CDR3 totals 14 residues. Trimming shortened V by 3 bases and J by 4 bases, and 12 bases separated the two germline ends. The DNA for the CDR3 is TGTGCCAGCAGCTTCCAAGGCGGGACCTATGGCTACACCTTC. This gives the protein CASSFQGGTYGYTF.

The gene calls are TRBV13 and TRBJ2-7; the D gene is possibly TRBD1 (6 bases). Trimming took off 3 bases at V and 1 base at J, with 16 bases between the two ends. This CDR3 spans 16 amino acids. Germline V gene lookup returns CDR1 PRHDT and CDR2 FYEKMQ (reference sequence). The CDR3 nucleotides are TGTGCCAGCAGCTTTGGGGTTGGGGGCAGATCCTACGAGCAGTACTTC. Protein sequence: CASSFGVGGRSYEQYF. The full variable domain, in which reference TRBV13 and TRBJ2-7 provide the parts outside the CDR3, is AAGVIQSPRHLIKEKRETATLKCYPIPRHDTVYWYQQGPGQDPQFLISFYEKMQSDKGSIPDRFSAQQFSDYHSELNMSSLELGDSALYFCASSFGVGGRSYEQYFGPGTRLTVT.

The CDR3 here is CASSDTAVRNTIYF. The CDR3 nucleotides read TGTGCCAGCAGTGATACAGCAGTTCGAAACACCATATATTTT. This chain joins TRBV6-2 or TRBV6-3 and TRBJ1-3; no reliable D call. V was pared by 5 bases and J by 5 bases, with 13 bases between. The CDR3 runs 14 residues. Germline CDR1 MNHEY, CDR2 SVGEGT.